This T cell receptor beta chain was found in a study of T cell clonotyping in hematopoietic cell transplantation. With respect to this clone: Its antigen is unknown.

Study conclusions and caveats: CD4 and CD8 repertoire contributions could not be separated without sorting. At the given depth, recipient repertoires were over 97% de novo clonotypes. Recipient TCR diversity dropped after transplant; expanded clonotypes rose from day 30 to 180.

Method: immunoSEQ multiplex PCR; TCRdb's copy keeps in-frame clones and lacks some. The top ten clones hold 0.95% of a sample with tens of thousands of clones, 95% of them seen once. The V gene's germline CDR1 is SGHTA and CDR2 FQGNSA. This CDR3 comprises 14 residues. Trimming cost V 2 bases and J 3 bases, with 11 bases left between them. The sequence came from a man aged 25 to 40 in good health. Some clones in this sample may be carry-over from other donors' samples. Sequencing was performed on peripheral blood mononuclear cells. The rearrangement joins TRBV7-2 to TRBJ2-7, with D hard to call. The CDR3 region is CASSLPNDRYEQYF. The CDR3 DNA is TGTGCCAGCAGCTTACCGAACGACCGCTACGAGCAGTACTTC.